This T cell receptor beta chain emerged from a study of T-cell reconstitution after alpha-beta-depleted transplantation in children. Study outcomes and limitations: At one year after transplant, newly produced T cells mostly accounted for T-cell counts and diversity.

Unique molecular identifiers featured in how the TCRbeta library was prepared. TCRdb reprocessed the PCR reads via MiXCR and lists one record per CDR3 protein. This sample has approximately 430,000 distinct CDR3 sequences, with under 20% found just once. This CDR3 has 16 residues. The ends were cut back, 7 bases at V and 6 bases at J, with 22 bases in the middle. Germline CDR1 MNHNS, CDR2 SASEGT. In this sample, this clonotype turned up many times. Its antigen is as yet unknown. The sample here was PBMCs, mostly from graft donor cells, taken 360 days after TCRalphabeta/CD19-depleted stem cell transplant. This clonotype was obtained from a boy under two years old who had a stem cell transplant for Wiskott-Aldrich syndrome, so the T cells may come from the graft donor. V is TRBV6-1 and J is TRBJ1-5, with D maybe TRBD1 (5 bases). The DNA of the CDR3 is TGTGCCAGCATTGCCCTTACAGGAGGCAGGAGTCAGCCCCAGCATTTT. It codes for CASIALTGGRSQPQHF.